This TCR beta chain was sequenced in a study of siplizumab effects on memory and regulatory T cells. Whole-study results and caveats: The alloreactive clones that mapped to unstimulated subsets made up only a minor fraction. Whether the proliferating Tregs (from siplizumab cultures) were suppressive was not confirmed. Among mappable alloreactive CD4+ clones, the Treg-derived fraction averaged around 66% with siplizumab versus under 30% in controls.

About this clone itself: Its target is not known.

The repertoire was sequenced with immunoSEQ multiplex PCR; TCRdb's copy has only in-frame clones and lacks some. This table holds roughly 56,000 clones, just over 95% found once. V lost 4 bases, J lost 1 base, and 10 bases stayed unmatched. The CDR3 spans 16 residues. Germline assignment: CDR1 SGHVS and CDR2 FNYEAQ. The chain couples TRBV7-6 to TRBJ2-7; 7 nucleotides match TRBD1. The sequence derives from a human donor in good health. The specimen was naive CD8+ T cells sorted from blood. The CDR3 DNA follows: TGTGCCAGCAGCTCAGAACACGGGACAGCGTCCTACGAGCAGTACTTC. Protein product: CASSSEHGTASYEQYF.